These 8 T cell receptor beta chains were all obtained from the same sample, sequenced in a study of early T cells in non-severe SARS-CoV-2 infection. TCRdb redid the calling of the 5' RACE reads with MiXCR, one entry per CDR3 protein. The sample records tens of thousands of distinct CDR3 sequences, 6% to 7% being singletons. Sequences were obtained from whole blood. Receptors were obtained from an adult who was a healthcare worker with PCR-confirmed SARS-CoV-2 infection or an uninfected control (not recorded which).

V usage is TRBV5-6 and J usage is TRBJ1-2; D unresolved. The germline V gene encodes CDR1 SGHDT and CDR2 YYEEEE. Deletions cut 3 bases from V and 7 bases from J, with 10 bases between. The CDR3 is made up of 12 amino acids. This CDR3 is CASSSGFSGYTF. CDR3 nucleotide sequence: TGTGCCAGCAGCTCGGGGTTCTCTGGCTACACCTTC.

This clonotype showed up just a few times. This sequence joins TRBV30 and TRBJ1-1, with unresolved D. Germline V gene lookup returns CDR1 GTSNPN and CDR2 SVGIG (reference sequence). V was clipped by 3 bases and J by 8 bases, with 10 bases between them. The CDR3 is made up of 11 amino acids. CDR3 bases: TGTGCCTGGAGGCGCCGCATGGAAGCTTTCTTT. This encodes CAWRRRMEAFF.

The chain has TRBV5-6 and TRBJ1-1; possible D gene TRBD1, 5 bases. The germline V gene encodes CDR1 SGHDT and CDR2 YYEEEE. Trimming shortened V by 6 bases and J by 8 bases, and 11 bases separated the two germline ends. The length of the CDR3 is 11 residues. The CDR3: CASTAGPEAFF. The CDR3 DNA sequence: TGTGCCAGCACCGCGGGGCCCGAAGCTTTCTTT.

The J gene is TRBJ2-2, the V gene TRBV7-2, with D perhaps matching TRBD1 or TRBD2 (5 bases each). This CDR3 is built from 15 residues. Trimming took off 5 bases at V and 4 bases at J, with 14 bases between the two ends. CDR1 SGHTA and CDR2 FQGNSA come from the germline V gene. CDR3 nucleotide sequence: TGTGCCAGCAGCAAGCTAGGGGCGGGCACCGGGGAGCTGTTTTTT. This translates into CASSKLGAGTGELFF.

This chain connects TRBV18 to TRBJ2-1; TRBD2 matches 8 bases. Trimming at V came to 5 bases and at J to 10 bases, leaving 13 bases not matched to a gene. CDR3 length equals 15 residues. Germline lookup yields CDR1 KGHSH and CDR2 LQKENI. The CDR3, as DNA: TGTGCCAGCTCATTAGAGAGCGGGAGACTGGGGGAGCAGTTCTTC. Its protein is CASSLESGRLGEQFF.

This clonotype appeared a few times. V is TRBV7-9 and J is TRBJ1-1, with D possibly matching TRBD1 (6 bases). V lost 8 bases to trimming and J lost 0 bases, with 16 bases between them. The CDR3 has 15 residues. Germline CDR1 and CDR2: SEHNR and FQNEAQ (reference sequence). CDR3 sequence reads: CASSTQGSMNTEAFF. DNA of the CDR3: TGTGCCAGCTCAACACAGGGTTCTATGAACACTGAAGCTTTCTTT.

As concerns this clonotype: Mismatch with germline at one junction end may stem from a read error. The chain joins TRBV7-8 to TRBJ1-6, with D unclear. Per germline, CDR1 SGHVS and CDR2 FQNEAQ. The CDR3 runs to 16 residues. CDR3 coding DNA: TGTGCCAGCAGCTTAGTGCCAGGCCTCGGTGGTTCACCCCCCCACTTT. It codes for CASSLVPGLGGSPPHF.

This clonotype was seen more than once but under ten times. The chain recombines TRBV18 with TRBJ2-2, with TRBD2 identical over 9 bases. V was clipped by 3 bases and J by 2 bases; unmatched bases: 13. The CDR3 has 19 amino acids. The germline V gene encodes CDR1 KGHSH and CDR2 LQKENI. In DNA, the CDR3 is TGTGCCAGCTCACCGCGACAGCCTTCTAGCGGGAAAAACACCGGGGAGCTGTTTTTT. Encoded protein: CASSPRQPSSGKNTGELFF. Full variable domain (outside the CDR3, taken from reference TRBV18 and TRBJ2-2): NAGVMQNPRHLVRRRGQEARLRCSPMKGHSHVYWYRQLPEEGLKFMVYLQKENIIDESGMPKERFSAEFPKEGPSILRIQQVVRGDSAAYFCASSPRQPSSGKNTGELFFGEGSRLTVL.